These 7 T cell receptor beta chains were all obtained from the same sample, sequenced in a study of siplizumab effects on memory and regulatory T cells. The table came from immunoSEQ multiplex PCR; TCRdb's copy has only in-frame clones and leaves some out. The table has approximately 100,000 clones, 93% seen once. Specimen: Tregs sorted from blood. These receptors were obtained from a human donor in good health.

The chain couples TRBV19 to TRBJ2-2; TRBD2 matches 10 bases. CDR3 length: 16 amino acids. Germline V gene data show CDR1 as LNHDA and CDR2 as SQIVND (reference sequence). Unmatched junction bases numbered 8, after V lost 6 bases and J lost 4 bases. CDR3 region: CASRTSGLAATGELFF. The DNA of the CDR3 is TGTGCCAGTAGGACTTCCGGACTAGCGGCCACCGGGGAGCTGTTTTTT.

CDR3 sequence (DNA): TGTGCCAGCACCCAAGGACAGGGGGCAAGGGAGCAGTTCTTC. Its protein is CASTQGQGAREQFF. V is TRBV5-4 and J is TRBJ2-1; 11 bases are shared with TRBD1. CDR3 size: 14 residues. Germline trimming cut 6 bases from V and 10 bases from J; bases unmatched to any gene: 9. The germline V gene encodes CDR1 SGHNT and CDR2 YYREEE (reference sequence).

This clone has a handful of counts. The chain employs TRBV5-6 and TRBJ1-2; D is possibly TRBD1 (6 bases). With 3 bases removed from V and 8 bases from J, the gap between germline ends came to 17 bases. This CDR3 is built from 14 residues. CDR1 SGHDT and CDR2 YYEEEE come from the germline V gene. The CDR3 DNA reads as TGTGCCAGCAGCTCACCGGGACAACACTGGGGCTACACCTTC. It specifies CASSSPGQHWGYTF. Together with reference TRBV5-6 and TRBJ1-2, the CDR3 gives the full variable domain: DAGVTQSPTHLIKTRGQQVTLRCSPKSGHDTVSWYQQALGQGPQFIFQYYEEEERQRGNFPDRFSGHQFPNYSSELNVNALLLGDSALYLCASSSPGQHWGYTFGSGTRLTVV.

DNA of the CDR3: TGTGCCTGGAGTGTCCGGACTAGCGGGAGGATCAGCGACAATGAGCAGTTCTTC. Its protein product is CAWSVRTSGRISDNEQFF. V is TRBV30 and J is TRBJ2-1, with 14 bases lining up with TRBD2. Germline V gives CDR1 GTSNPN, CDR2 SVGIG (reference sequence). The trim removed 0 bases at V and 5 bases at J, leaving 9 bases unmatched. The CDR3 is 18 residues long.

The V call is TRBV18, the J call TRBJ2-7; D uncertain. This CDR3 is 13 amino acids long. Trimming stripped 3 bases from V and 3 bases from J, with 9 bases between. From germline, CDR1 is KGHSH and CDR2 LQKENI. CDR3 residues: CASSPVSDYEQYF. The CDR3 DNA is TGTGCCAGCTCACCGGTATCTGACTACGAGCAGTACTTC.

The V call is TRBV28, the J call TRBJ2-7; 10 nucleotides match TRBD1. V lost 6 bases and J lost 6; bases outside the gene matches: 8. This CDR3 has 14 amino acids. Germline loops: CDR1 MDHEN, CDR2 SYDVKM. CDR3 nucleotide sequence: TGTGCCAGCAGCCTCCCGGGACAGGGGCTCGAGCAGTACTTC. Protein product: CASSLPGQGLEQYF.

This chain connects TRBV7-9 to TRBJ2-1; 9 nucleotides agree with TRBD2. This CDR3 comprises 17 residues. V lost 4 bases to trimming and J lost 9 bases; unmatched junction nucleotides: 16. The germline CDR1 and CDR2 sequences are SEHNR and FQNEAQ (reference sequence). The CDR3 DNA is TGTGCCAGCAGCTCCGGGGATTGGCGGGGGGGCTGGAGTGAGCAGTTCTTC. Protein: CASSSGDWRGGWSEQFF. Supplemented by reference TRBV7-9 and TRBJ2-1, the full variable domain reads DTGVSQNPRHKITKRGQNVTFRCDPISEHNRLYWYRQTLGQGPEFLTYFQNEAQLEKSRLLSDRFSAERPKGSFSTLEIQRTEQGDSAMYLCASSSGDWRGGWSEQFFGPGTRLTVL.